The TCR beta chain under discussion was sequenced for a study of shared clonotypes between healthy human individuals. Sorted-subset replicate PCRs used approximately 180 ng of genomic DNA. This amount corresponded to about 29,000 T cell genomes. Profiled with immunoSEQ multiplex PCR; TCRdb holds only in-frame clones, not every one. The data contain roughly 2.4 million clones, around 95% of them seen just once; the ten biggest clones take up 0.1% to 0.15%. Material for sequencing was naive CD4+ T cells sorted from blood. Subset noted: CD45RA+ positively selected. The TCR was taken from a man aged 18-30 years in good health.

The CDR3: CASSSQGTAYGYTF. The CDR3 nucleotides read TGTGCCAGCAGTTCGCAAGGGACAGCCTATGGCTACACCTTC. The rearrangement links TRBV27 to TRBJ1-2; TRBD1 aligns across 7 bases. The CDR3 spans 14 residues. In germline, CDR1 is MNHEY, CDR2 SMNVEV (reference sequence). J gave up 4 bases and V 4 bases, and 6 bases lay outside the gene matches.